These T cell receptor beta chains were read from a single sample in a study of radiation and T cells in renal cell carcinoma. Using immunoSEQ multiplex PCR, the repertoire was profiled, and TCRdb retains in-frame clones only, with some absent. This table has 90,000 to 100,000 clones, 75% to 85% appearing once. Sequences were derived from blood, sampled from a patient whose treatment included radiotherapy and nephrectomy. All receptors derive from a man aged 55-75 years with renal cell carcinoma. Both conserved end residues are part of each CDR3. The order of the fields is clone size, V gene, J gene, D gene, CDR3 DNA, CDR3 protein. A D gene is named only where the DNA matches it firmly. A row's size may be missing; if present it is once, few, many or a size class.

NA	TRBV27	TRBJ2-2	TRBD1	TGTGCCAGCAGTCTCGACAGGGTGAACACCGGGGAGCTGTTTTTT	CASSLDRVNTGELFF
NA	TRBV6-5	TRBJ2-5	TRBD2	TGTGCCAGCACTGGGACTAGCGGGAGACAAGAGACCCAGTACTTC	CASTGTSGRQETQYF
NA	TRBV4-1	TRBJ2-3	TRBD1	TGCGCCAGCAGCCACCCCGGGACAGGGGAGGGTGGTACAGATACGCAGTATTTT	CASSHPGTGEGGTDTQYF
many	TRBV2	TRBJ1-2	NA	TGTGCCAGCAGGGATCAGGGGTACTATGGCTACACCTTC	CASRDQGYYGYTF
NA	TRBV5-1	TRBJ2-3	TRBD2	TGCGCCAGCACCTTTAGCGGGGGCGGGACAGATACGCAGTATTTT	CASTFSGGGTDTQYF
NA	TRBV27	TRBJ2-3	NA	TGTGCCAGCAGCACTCTGACAGACCTCACAGATACGCAGTATTTT	CASSTLTDLTDTQYF
few	TRBV29-1	TRBJ1-1	NA	TGCAGCTACAAGGGCAGGGAGGGATCGAACACTGAAGCTTTCTTT	CSYKGREGSNTEAFF
few	TRBV25-1	TRBJ1-3	NA	TGTGCCAGCAGTGTCTCCTCTGGAAACACCATATATTTT	CASSVSSGNTIYF
NA	TRBV20-1	TRBJ2-2	NA	TGCAGTGCCCGAAAAGCGGGGGAGCTGTTTTTT	CSARKAGELFF
NA	TRBV4-3	TRBJ2-3	NA	TGCGCCAGCAGCCAAGAGAATCGGGTAGCCGATACGCAGTATTTT	CASSQENRVADTQYF
few	TRBV19	TRBJ1-2	NA	TGTGCCAGTAGCCCCCCCGGACGGCAAGCTAACTATGGCTACACCTTC	CASSPPGRQANYGYTF
NA	TRBV18	TRBJ2-2	NA	TGTGCCAGCTCTCGACCCGAAAGGCTCACCGGGGAGCTGTTTTTT	CASSRPERLTGELFF
NA	TRBV5-1	TRBJ2-3	TRBD1	TGCGCCAGCAGCTTCGGGGACAGGGGGCCGGATACGCAGTATTTT	CASSFGDRGPDTQYF
many	TRBV6-5	TRBJ1-4	NA	TGTGCCAGCAGTTACTTTAAACAGGAAAAACTGTTTTTT	CASSYFKQEKLFF
NA	TRBV7-2	TRBJ2-7	TRBD2	TGTGCCAGCAGCTTAGCGGGAGGGCCCGCCGAGCAGTACTTC	CASSLAGGPAEQYF
NA	TRBV4-3	TRBJ2-1	NA	TGCGCCAGCAGCCAAGTAGGTGGACTCCACTTCTACAATGAGCAGTTCTTC	CASSQVGGLHFYNEQFF
NA	TRBV29-1	TRBJ1-5	NA	NA	CSVGPGAGQPQHF
NA	TRBV9	TRBJ2-1	NA	TGTGCCAGCAGCGTGGGGGGAGCCCTCAGCGATGAGCAGTTCTTC	CASSVGGALSDEQFF
NA	TRBV5-4	TRBJ1-1	NA	TGTGCCAGCGTGGACCCTCAAAACGCCGGGATGAACACTGAAGCTTTCTTT	CASVDPQNAGMNTEAFF
NA	TRBV10-3	TRBJ1-6	NA	TGTGCCATCAGGGTCCAGCTCCAATCCCATTCACCCCTCCACTTT	CAIRVQLQSHSPLHF
NA	TRBV15	TRBJ1-5	NA	TGTGCCACCAGTAGGACACTTAATCAGCCCCAGCATTTT	CATSRTLNQPQHF
NA	TRBV7-8	TRBJ2-7	NA	TGTGCCAGCAGCTTAGCGTCCCGGGGTGTCAATTACGAGCAGTACTTC	CASSLASRGVNYEQYF